The 8 T cell receptor beta chains below all came from one sample that was sequenced in a study of blood T cells in healthy people across ages. It was with a sample-barcoded 5' primer and a J-beta primer mix that a second PCR of about 6 to 11 cycles was run. One entry per CDR3 protein results from TCRdb running MiXCR on the 5' RACE reads. This sample yields almost 1 million distinct CDR3 sequences, of which just over 50% are seen a single time; around 21% belongs to the top ten. The specimen sequenced was blood. The receptors originated from a woman aged 55-70 years in good health.

The J gene is TRBJ2-5, the V gene TRBV30; 7 nucleotides match TRBD2. The J call may be faulty, since TRBJ2-7 better matches the DNA end. This CDR3 spans 14 amino acids. Germline V CDR1 and CDR2: GTSNPN, SVGIG (reference sequence). CDR3 region: CAWIPEAGVGEQYF. The CDR3 DNA reads TGTGCCTGGATCCCTGAGGCGGGAGTAGGCGAGCAGTACTTC.

On this clonotype: The germline gene is not matched at one end of the junction; a read error may be the cause. This chain connects TRBV27 to TRBJ2-7, with D perhaps TRBD1 (6 bases). This CDR3 has 15 amino acids. CDR1 MNHEY and CDR2 SMNVEV come from the germline V gene (reference sequence). CDR3 residues: CTSSLRGGTDYEQYF. DNA of the CDR3: TGTACCAGCAGCCTCCGAGGGGGAACCGACTACGAGCAGTACTTC.

This clonotype was counted only a few times. The gene calls are TRBV10-3 and TRBJ2-7, with 10 bases identical to TRBD1. The CDR3 runs 16 residues. With 3 bases clipped from V and 4 bases from J, the junction kept 9 bases outside the gene matches. Per the germline V gene, CDR1 is ENHRY and CDR2 is SYGVKD. CDR3 residues: CAISDPGTGASYEQYF. CDR3 DNA sequence: TGTGCCATCAGTGACCCCGGGACAGGGGCGTCGTACGAGCAGTACTTC.

This clonotype appeared a few times. V and J are TRBV4-2 and TRBJ2-7, with a tentative D call TRBD2 (5 bases). Trimming took 0 bases from V and 0 from J, leaving 15 bases between them. CDR1 is LGHNA, CDR2 YNFKEQ, per germline. CDR3 length equals 17 residues. In nucleotides, the CDR3 is TGTGCCAGCAGCCAAGATCACGGCGGAGGCTTCTCCTACGAGCAGTACTTC. Protein: CASSQDHGGGFSYEQYF.

There are a few counts of this clonotype. The chain employs TRBV24-1 and TRBJ2-5, with 11 bases matching TRBD2. V lost 4 bases, J lost 4 bases, and 4 bases stayed unmatched. The length of the CDR3 is 15 residues. Germline V gene data show CDR1 as KGHDR and CDR2 as SFDVKD. Written as DNA, the CDR3 is TGTGCCACCAGTGAAACCGGACTAGCGGGAGAGACCCAGTACTTC. Translating it yields CATSETGLAGETQYF.

A single count supports this clonotype. This may come from a read error, since a much larger clone is one base off. V gene TRBV20-1 combines with J gene TRBJ2-4; 9 bases agree with TRBD2. The J call may be incorrect, as the DNA end agrees better with TRBJ2-7. Looked up from germline, CDR1 is DFQATT and CDR2 is SNEGSKA (reference sequence). The CDR3 is 11 residues long. The CDR3 here is CAGGISHEQYF. DNA of the CDR3: TGCGCGGGAGGGATATCCCACGAGCAGTACTTC.

The chain has TRBV11-2 and TRBJ2-3, with TRBD2 matching 9 bases. The CDR3 runs to 16 residues. CDR1 and CDR2 (germline): SGHAT, FQNNGV. Trimming removed 0 bases from V and 8 bases from J; junction bases left unmatched: 9. CDR3 protein: CASSLDLAGLMSTQYF. CDR3 nucleotide sequence: TGTGCCAGCAGCTTAGATCTAGCGGGACTTATGAGTACGCAGTATTTT.

The chain combines TRBV3-1 with TRBJ2-4; D unclear. In germline, CDR1 is LGHDT, CDR2 YNNKEL (reference sequence). Trimming pared 0 bases from V and 6 bases from J, leaving 6 bases between. The CDR3 sequence is 13 residues long. CDR3 sequence reads: CASSQEGVNIQYF. The DNA for the CDR3 is TGTGCCAGCAGCCAAGAGGGCGTAAACATTCAGTACTTC.